The sequence of this T cell receptor beta chain was determined in a study of cytomegalovirus exposure and HLA in healthy donors. Study-wide context: Out of approximately 170 million T cells, an earlier analysis found over 100 million unique TCR beta sequences in total. Study-wide results and caveats: Association with HLA alleles at 0.05 false discovery rate was found for around 15,000 TCR beta sequences in a later analysis. It was reportedly the case that the classifier diagnosed cytomegalovirus status with high specificity and sensitivity. Later analysis suggested links between common viral pathogens and several top significant clusters.

Note on this clone: What it binds is unknown.

There are 13 residues in the CDR3. Germline V gives CDR1 SGHRS, CDR2 YFSETQ. V shed 4 bases and J shed 5 bases, with 12 bases lying between them. In the PCR, 60 Vbeta and 13 Jbeta primers were used. Sequencing was performed with immunoSEQ multiplex PCR; in TCRdb, only in-frame clones are kept and a portion is missing. The sample lists about 190,000 clones; roughly 83% were seen once. This chain uses TRBV5-1 with TRBJ2-5; no reliable D call. The sample was PBMCs. This TCR came from a boy younger than 18 in good health and CMV-seronegative. The CDR3 loop is CASSPQVLETQYF. The CDR3 DNA follows: TGCGCCAGCAGCCCACAAGTCTTGGAGACCCAGTACTTC.